The entry below describes one TCR beta chain. Antigen: not known. The junction departs from germline at one end; a sequencing error may be responsible. The source material, 20-30 mg of unsorted bulk tissue, was used to co-extract RNA and DNA. Tumor samples were assessed, and every one had over 90% viable tumor cells. Per germline, CDR1 MNHNS and CDR2 SASEGT. CDR3 length: 16 amino acids. The sample originates from a study of tumor-infiltrating lymphocytes in primary liver carcinoma. Study-level results: Paired tumor-adjacent and tumor-blood samples overlapped less than tumor region pairs did.

A constant-region primer primed TCR beta cDNA synthesis from about 490 ng of total RNA. Sequencing libraries for TCR beta derived from three nested multiplex PCR rounds that used slightly modified ARM-PCR. The first two PCR rounds used TRBV1-TRBV30 primers with a Cbeta primer, roughly 10 cycles each. TCRdb analysed the multiplex PCR reads with MiXCR anew, one entry per CDR3 protein. The sample has just under 55,000 distinct CDR3 sequences, about 73% seen once; the top ten hold approximately 25%. This chain connects TRBV6-1 to TRBJ2-3; D not certain. Sequences were obtained from liver tumor tissue from sampling region 2. Subset defined: tumor region T2, inferior pole. The sequence was obtained from a man aged 40-50 years with primary liver carcinoma and hepatitis B virus infection. In nucleotides, the CDR3 is TGTGCCAGCGGTCAATTAGTGGGTTTAACCACAGATACGCGGTATTTT. Protein product: CASGQLVGLTTDTRYF.